A selection of T cell receptor beta chains follows, all from one sample in a study of blood T cell repertoires in COVID-19. Using immunoSEQ multiplex PCR, the repertoire was profiled, and TCRdb retains in-frame clones only, with some absent. The repertoire includes approximately 240,000 clones, under 85% of them detected once, and 1.3% sits in the top ten. Input material: peripheral blood. These receptors were collected from a woman in her twenties or thirties with COVID-19, enrolled during active disease. Both conserved end residues are part of each CDR3.

TRBV6-6	TRBJ1-2	CASTGDYGYTF
TRBV2	TRBJ2-7	CASMGAGSYEQYF
TRBV3-1/TRBV3-2	TRBJ2-5	CASSQKRREGQKTQYF
TRBV6-5	TRBJ2-7	CASIPAPRTSGEQYF
TRBV5-1	TRBJ2-7	CASSKGQQVTGDEQYF
TRBV27	TRBJ1-5	CASSLRTGDQPQHF
TRBV3-1/TRBV3-2	TRBJ1-2	CASSLGQGGGYTF
TRBV11-3	TRBJ2-7	CASSLAHAYEQYF
TRBV18	TRBJ2-3	CASSPGTDTDTQYF
TRBV29-1	TRBJ1-2	CSVEETVTYGYTF
TRBV30	TRBJ2-2	CASEGGQGTGELFF
TRBV7-2	TRBJ1-1	CASFRQGRADTEAFF
TRBV28	TRBJ1-4	CASSLVGHSTNEKLFF
TRBV19	TRBJ1-2	CASSITGTGYGYTF
TRBV19	TRBJ1-2	CASGTQGPPSGWDVSGYTF
TRBV5-6	TRBJ2-1	CASSLGSPGEEQFF
TRBV2	TRBJ1-2	CASTGSWEGGYTF
TRBV29-1	TRBJ1-1	CSVVRDGGTEAFF
TRBV7-2	TRBJ1-6	CASSLGAGDSPLHF
TRBV7-2	TRBJ2-7	CASSLGTSGRVVEQYF
TRBV5-4	TRBJ1-1	CASSLGQPLYTEAFF
TRBV19	TRBJ1-5	CASSIVRTANQPQHF
TRBV19	TRBJ2-2	CATNPSTRTPGELFF
TRBV5-4	TRBJ2-7	CASSWDITYEQYF
TRBV19	TRBJ2-7	CASSIDREGRGEQYF
TRBV10-3	TRBJ2-2	CAIGREVGNTGELFF
TRBV9	TRBJ2-3	CASSPRASSTDTQYF
TRBV19	TRBJ2-4	CASSIVGGGENIQYF
TRBV4-1	TRBJ1-1	CASSQVNSPNTEAFF
TRBV29-1	TRBJ2-3	CSVERDTTDTQYF
TRBV3-1/TRBV3-2	TRBJ2-3	CASSSGGGMVADTQYF
TRBV3-1/TRBV3-2	TRBJ2-5	CASSPDFETQYF
TRBV15	TRBJ1-5	CATSSGTGGSYQPQHF
TRBV6-4	TRBJ2-1	CASSGSVLNEQFF
TRBV5-4	TRBJ2-3	CASEPGGTSVKRADTQYF
TRBV5-1	TRBJ2-7	CASSSLQGGSGEQYF
TRBV3-1/TRBV3-2	TRBJ1-5	CASSQGGMGNQPQHF
TRBV28	TRBJ2-7	CASTNSGTGGYYEQYF
TRBV3-1/TRBV3-2	TRBJ1-4	CASSQVSGDRYATNEKLFF
TRBV9	TRBJ2-3	CASSVGLLDTQYF
TRBV4-2	TRBJ2-2	CASSQGAGGSTGELFF
TRBV6-5	TRBJ1-1	CASSYSTGGLNTEAFF
TRBV28	TRBJ2-6	CASSPGGVGANVLTF
TRBV5-1	TRBJ2-3	CASSLAVTGGPATDTQYF
TRBV7-2	TRBJ1-6	CASSSQVYNSPLHF